One and the same sample provided the 30 T cell receptor beta chains below, sequenced in a study of blood T cell repertoires in COVID-19. Profiled with immunoSEQ multiplex PCR; TCRdb holds only in-frame clones, not every one. The sample shows some 150,000 clones, approximately 90% of them seen only once. The sample consisted of peripheral blood. These receptors were obtained from a man aged 18 to 35 with active or convalescent COVID-19.

The chain uses TRBV11-2 and TRBJ2-1; 7 bases fit TRBD1. The CDR3 extends over 13 amino acids. Trimming cost V 3 bases and J 8 bases; bases outside gene matches: 4. CDR1 and CDR2 (germline): SGHAT, FQNNGV. CDR3 DNA sequence: TGTGCCAGCAGCTTGACAGGGAGCTATGAGCAGTTCTTC. It encodes CASSLTGSYEQFF. The whole variable domain, remainder taken from reference TRBV11-2 and TRBJ2-1, is EAGVAQSPRYKIIEKRQSVAFWCNPISGHATLYWYQQILGQGPKLLIQFQNNGVVDDSQLPKDRFSAERLKGVDSTLKIQPAKLEDSAVYLCASSLTGSYEQFFGPGTRLTVL.

Only a few counts were recorded for this clone. V and J are TRBV6-5 and TRBJ1-1; D unclear. In germline, CDR1 is MNHEY, CDR2 SVGAGI. V dropped 1 base and J dropped 3 bases, with 6 bases sitting between them. The CDR3 is made up of 13 amino acids. The CDR3 DNA sequence: TGTGCCAGCAGTTACTACGGTGACACTGAAGCTTTCTTT. The encoded protein is CASSYYGDTEAFF.

The CDR3 DNA follows: TGTGCCAGCAGCCCACGGCCAGGACTAGCGGGAAACAATGAGCAGTTCTTC. It is translated as CASSPRPGLAGNNEQFF. The chain combines TRBV7-6 with TRBJ2-1; the match to TRBD2 covers 12 bases. Trimming cost V 5 bases and J 5 bases; bases outside gene matches: 10. Germline V CDR1 and CDR2: SGHVS, FNYEAQ. The CDR3 contains 17 residues.

The J gene is TRBJ1-1, the V gene TRBV14; D not resolved. CDR3 size: 11 residues. V lost 5 bases and J 8 bases, leaving 9 bases between the germline ends. Germline values: CDR1 SGHDN, CDR2 FVKESK. The CDR3 protein is CASSVRGEAFF. CDR3 sequence (DNA): TGTGCCAGCAGCGTGCGAGGGGAAGCTTTCTTT.

This sequence joins TRBV28 and TRBJ1-1; D uncertain. The CDR3 consists of 18 residues. CDR1 is MDHEN, CDR2 SYDVKM, per germline. With 6 bases removed from V and 2 bases from J, the gap between germline ends came to 25 bases. CDR3 loop: CASSTNVVSGLHNTEAFF. CDR3 in DNA: TGTGCCAGCAGCACCAATGTGGTGTCAGGACTACATAACACTGAAGCTTTCTTT.

The rearrangement links TRBV12-5 to TRBJ2-1; 9 bases match TRBD1. Per germline, CDR1 LGHNT and CDR2 FRNRAP. The junction had 5 bases not matched to a gene; V was cut back by 7 bases and J by 7 bases. The CDR3 covers 13 residues. In DNA, the CDR3 is TGTGCTAGTGCCCGGGACAGGGTAAATGAGCAGTTCTTC. This gives the protein CASARDRVNEQFF. The full variable domain, in which reference TRBV12-5 and TRBJ2-1 provide the parts outside the CDR3, is DARVTQTPRHKVTEMGQEVTMRCQPILGHNTVFWYRQTMMQGLELLAYFRNRAPLDDSGMPKDRFSAEMPDATLATLKIQPSEPRDSAVYFCASARDRVNEQFFGPGTRLTVL.

The chain has TRBV5-1 and TRBJ2-2; 13 bases fit TRBD2. Losses at the gene ends were 4 bases for V and 3 bases for J; bases not matched to a gene: 12. The germline gives CDR1 SGHRS, CDR2 YFSETQ. The CDR3 sequence is 19 residues long. CDR3 sequence: CASSPRATSGGPYTGELFF. The CDR3, as DNA: TGCGCCAGCAGCCCACGGGCGACTAGCGGGGGGCCCTACACCGGGGAGCTGTTTTTT.

The genes are TRBV5-1 and TRBJ2-7; a weak D match, TRBD1 (5 bases). Trimming took off 0 bases at V and 0 bases at J, with 10 bases between the two ends. Germline CDR1 and CDR2: SGHRS and YFSETQ. This CDR3 region has 15 residues. CDR3 DNA sequence: TGCGCCAGCAGCTTGGGGGGCCCCAGCTCCTACGAGCAGTACGTC. This encodes CASSLGGPSSYEQYV.

The chain couples TRBV2 to TRBJ2-7, with 7 bases lining up with TRBD2. CDR1 and CDR2 from the germline V gene are SNHLY and FYNNEI. V dropped 4 bases and J dropped 9; count of bases not matched to a gene: 9. The length of the CDR3 is 13 residues. CDR3 protein: CASSARTRSAQYV. CDR3 DNA sequence: TGTGCCAGCAGTGCCCGGACTAGATCCGCGCAGTACGTC.

This chain connects TRBV9 to TRBJ2-7; D is undetermined. V lost 4 bases, J lost 2 bases, and 25 bases lay in between. This CDR3 is built from 18 residues. Germline CDR1 SGDLS, CDR2 YYNGEE. The CDR3 protein is CASSLPRSIEHFTYEQYV. In DNA, the CDR3 is TGTGCCAGCAGCCTCCCCCGATCGATTGAACATTTCACCTACGAGCAGTACGTC.

The V gene is TRBV28, the J gene TRBJ2-5; no definite D call. The V and J ends lost 5 bases and 4 bases respectively, with 8 bases between them. The CDR3 is 12 amino acids. From germline, CDR1 is MDHEN and CDR2 SYDVKM. Written as DNA, the CDR3 is TGTGCCAGCAGTCTAACCACAGAGACCCAGTACTTC. This gives the protein CASSLTTETQYF.

V usage is TRBV7-9 and J usage is TRBJ2-1, with 10 bases matching TRBD2. The V gene end was trimmed by 0 bases and the J gene end by 4 bases; junction bases not matched to a gene: 3. Germline V lookup: CDR1 SEHNR, CDR2 FQNEAQ (reference sequence). This CDR3 region has 16 residues. This chain's CDR3 is CASSLALAGDYNEQFF. For the CDR3, the DNA is TGTGCCAGCAGCTTAGCCCTAGCGGGAGATTACAATGAGCAGTTCTTC. Filled out from reference TRBV7-9 and TRBJ2-1, the complete variable domain reads DTGVSQNPRHKITKRGQNVTFRCDPISEHNRLYWYRQTLGQGPEFLTYFQNEAQLEKSRLLSDRFSAERPKGSFSTLEIQRTEQGDSAMYLCASSLALAGDYNEQFFGPGTRLTVL.

The chain joins TRBV30 to TRBJ2-7, with 9 bases aligning to TRBD2. The CDR3 spans 15 residues. With 0 bases clipped from V and 2 bases from J, the junction kept 5 bases outside the gene matches. In germline, CDR1 is GTSNPN, CDR2 SVGIG (reference sequence). The CDR3 bases are TGTGCCTGGAGTGTGAGACTAGCGGTAACCTACGAGCAGTACTTC. Its protein product is CAWSVRLAVTYEQYF.

This clone appeared a single time. The chain recombines TRBV30 with TRBJ2-3; 8 bases match TRBD2. The germline V gene has CDR1 GTSNPN and CDR2 SVGIG (reference sequence). After removal of 7 bases from V and 1 base from J, the junction contained 7 bases not matched to a gene. The CDR3 totals 14 residues. The CDR3 protein is CAFLAGTRTDTQYF. The CDR3 nucleotides read TGTGCCTTTTTAGCGGGAACCCGCACAGATACGCAGTATTTT.

The rearrangement links TRBV3-1 (or the pseudogene TRBV3-2) to TRBJ2-1; D gene unclear. Germline V gene data show CDR1 as LGHDT and CDR2 as YNNKEL (reference sequence). CDR3 length: 12 amino acids. V lost 5 bases and J lost 7, with 9 bases in between. DNA for the CDR3: TGTGCCAGCAGCGAATACGGGAATGAGCAGTTCTTC. Protein product: CASSEYGNEQFF.

The genes are TRBV5-4 and TRBJ2-7; D is possibly TRBD2 (6 bases). The CDR3 contains 15 residues. V was pared by 4 bases and J by 7 bases, with 21 bases between. Germline V gene sequence: CDR1 SGHNT, CDR2 YYREEE (reference sequence). Written as DNA, the CDR3 is TGTGCCAGCAGCGACCGGGACTGGTCTTTTCGGGAGCAGTACTTC. Amino acids: CASSDRDWSFREQYF.

V gene TRBV3-1 (or the pseudogene TRBV3-2) combines with J gene TRBJ2-7, with a possible D match to TRBD1 (5 bases). Germline values: CDR1 LGHDT, CDR2 YNNKEL (reference sequence). The germline V and J ends were trimmed by 1 base and 6 bases, with 13 bases remaining between them. The CDR3 runs 14 residues. CDR3 bases: TGTGCCAGCAGCCAAGGAAGGGGATTGGGCGAGCAGTACGTC. It translates to CASSQGRGLGEQYV.

This chain links TRBV20-1 with TRBJ1-2; tentatively, D is TRBD1 (5 bases). CDR1 is DFQATT, CDR2 SNEGSKA, per germline (reference sequence). The CDR3 loop spans 10 amino acids. V gave up 6 bases and J gave up 11 bases, with 13 bases separating them. CDR3 nucleotide sequence: TGCAGTGCGGTCGACAGTGGATACACCTTC. It is translated as CSAVDSGYTF.

The rearrangement uses TRBV7-6 and TRBJ2-7; D perhaps matches TRBD1 (5 bases). V lost 1 base and J lost 2, with 12 bases in between. This CDR3 is 15 amino acids long. Germline lookup yields CDR1 SGHVS and CDR2 FNYEAQ. In nucleotides, the CDR3 is TGTGCCAGCAGCTTAGTTGCAGGGCAAACCTACGAGCAGTACGTC. As protein: CASSLVAGQTYEQYV.

The chain carries TRBV24-1 and TRBJ2-1; 9 bases line up with TRBD2. Germline values: CDR1 KGHDR, CDR2 SFDVKD. The CDR3 is 20 residues long. With V trimmed by 4 bases and J by 6 bases, 21 bases remained unmatched. The CDR3 region has the DNA TGTGCCACCAGTGAACCTCCCAGGACTAGCGCGACCCCAGGCAGCAATGAGCAGTTCTTC. Translated: CATSEPPRTSATPGSNEQFF.

The J gene is TRBJ2-5, the V gene TRBV28, with D unclear. This CDR3 comprises 13 residues. V was shortened by 8 bases and J by 0 bases, with 10 bases between the two germline ends. Looked up from germline, CDR1 is MDHEN and CDR2 is SYDVKM. The CDR3 loop reads CASSFPYQETQYF. CDR3 bases: TGTGCCAGCTCTTTTCCGTACCAAGAGACCCAGTACTTC.

This clone was picked up one time. The rearrangement uses TRBV27 and TRBJ1-2; a possible D gene is TRBD1 (6 bases). With 4 bases removed from V and 7 bases from J, the gap between germline ends came to 10 bases. The CDR3 has 12 residues. Germline V gives CDR1 MNHEY, CDR2 SMNVEV (reference sequence). DNA of the CDR3: TGTGCCAGCAGTTCCATAGGGGGTGGCTACACCTTC. As protein: CASSSIGGGYTF.

This clone occurred once. The V gene is TRBV6-5, the J gene TRBJ1-2, with TRBD1 matching 9 bases. Trimming removed 6 bases from V and 4 bases from J; junction bases left unmatched: 3. CDR3 length: 13 residues. From germline, CDR1 is MNHEY and CDR2 SVGAGI. This CDR3 reads CASRDRGSYGYTF. The CDR3 region has the DNA TGTGCCAGCAGGGACAGGGGAAGCTATGGCTACACCTTC.

This sequence joins TRBV19 and TRBJ1-2; perhaps TRBD1 as D (5 bases). Per the germline V gene, CDR1 is LNHDA and CDR2 is SQIVND (reference sequence). Trimming took off 7 bases at V and 8 bases at J, with 11 bases between the two ends. The CDR3 is 11 amino acids. Here the CDR3 DNA reads TGTGCCAGTACTTCAGGGTACGGCTACACCTTC. Translating gives CASTSGYGYTF.

The count of this clone is one. The CDR3 DNA reads TGTGCCAGCAGTCAGGATTACAGGGAGTCGGGTCAGCCCCAGCATTTT. This translates into CASSQDYRESGQPQHF. The chain uses TRBV6-6 and TRBJ1-5; D perhaps matches TRBD1 (6 bases). The CDR3 is 16 amino acids. V lost 5 bases and J 6 bases, leaving 20 bases between the germline ends. Germline V gene sequence: CDR1 MNHNY, CDR2 SVGAGI (reference sequence).

The V and J genes are TRBV18 and TRBJ2-2; D is possibly TRBD2 (5 bases). This CDR3 contains 13 residues. Germline assignment: CDR1 KGHSH and CDR2 LQKENI. Trimming took 3 bases from V and 7 from J, leaving 9 bases between them. The CDR3 DNA follows: TGTGCCAGCTCACCGATCGGAGGCGGGGAGCTGTTTTTT. Its translation: CASSPIGGGELFF.

This chain joins TRBV19 and TRBJ2-3; TRBD1 agrees at 7 bases. Trimming cost V 4 bases and J 4 bases; bases outside gene matches: 8. The CDR3 has 15 amino acids. Germline CDR1 LNHDA, CDR2 SQIVND (reference sequence). This CDR3 is CASSTRQGEADTQYF. In DNA, the CDR3 is TGTGCCAGTAGTACCCGACAGGGAGAGGCAGATACGCAGTATTTT.

The CDR3 protein is CASSYSLSGDLEAFF. The CDR3 DNA is TGTGCCAGCAGTTACTCATTGAGCGGTGATCTTGAAGCTTTCTTT. The chain has TRBV6-5 and TRBJ1-1; D remains unclear. The CDR3 spans 15 residues. The V end lost 0 bases, the J end lost 7 bases, and 15 bases lay between the germline ends. CDR1 MNHEY and CDR2 SVGAGI come from the germline V gene.

The DNA for the CDR3 is TGTGCCAGCAGCCTCCAGACAGGGACGTGGGATGGCTACACCTTC. Its protein product is CASSLQTGTWDGYTF. V usage is TRBV7-2 and J usage is TRBJ1-2, with 7 bases that match TRBD1. The length of the CDR3 is 15 residues. Unmatched junction bases numbered 12, after V lost 5 bases and J lost 6 bases. The germline V gene encodes CDR1 SGHTA and CDR2 FQGNSA.

This clone was observed once. The chain recombines TRBV5-4 with TRBJ2-1, with 10 bases that match TRBD2. The CDR3 is 15 residues long. The V segment lost 4 bases and the J segment 3 bases; nucleotides outside the gene matches: 4. Germline CDR1 reads SGHNT; CDR2 reads YYREEE (reference sequence). The CDR3 sequence: CASSPAGGYYNEQFF. The CDR3, as DNA: TGTGCCAGCAGCCCAGCGGGGGGGTACTACAATGAGCAGTTCTTC.